One sample yielded the 15 T cell receptor beta chains listed below, sequenced in a study of tumor-infiltrating lymphocytes in primary liver carcinoma. Starting from roughly 540 ng of total RNA, TCR beta cDNA was produced with a primer in the constant region. It was through three nested multiplex PCR rounds of slightly modified ARM-PCR that TCR beta libraries arose. It was with TRBV1-TRBV30 forward primers and a C-beta reverse primer that the first two PCR rounds were run, at approximately 10 cycles each. TCRdb ran MiXCR on the multiplex PCR reads and lists one entry per CDR3 protein. The sample holds 110,000 or so distinct CDR3 sequences, roughly 80% seen once. The study co-extracted DNA and RNA from 20-30 mg of unsorted bulk tissue. Sequencing was carried out using liver tumor tissue from sampling region 3. Described subset: tumor region T3, left-lateral pole. The receptors here all came from a man aged 35 to 55 with primary liver carcinoma and hepatitis B virus infection.

In its sample, this clonotype was seen once. The junction and the germline gene differ at one end; a read error may be behind it. The chain couples TRBV4-1 to TRBJ2-1; D ambiguous. Germline CDR1 reads MGHRA; CDR2 reads YSYEKL. This CDR3 has 16 residues. DNA of the CDR3: TGTGCCGGCAGCCAAGATCCCACATTGCCGTACAATGAGCAGTTCTTC. Translated: CAGSQDPTLPYNEQFF.

The chain joins TRBV6-2 or TRBV6-3 to TRBJ1-2, with D hard to call. V was shortened by 11 bases and J by 4 bases, with 11 bases between the two germline ends. Germline V gene lookup returns CDR1 MNHEY and CDR2 SVGEGT. The CDR3 sequence is 11 residues long. CDR3 protein: CAFALGYGYTF. In DNA, the CDR3 is TGTGCCTTCGCCCTAGGCTATGGCTACACCTTC.

A word on this clonotype: A much larger clone lies one base from this, so it may be a read error. The DNA for the CDR3 is TGCGCCAGCAGGACTCGGGACAGGTTTGGCGAGCACTACTTC. Protein: CASRTRDRFGEHYF. J is TRBJ2-7 and V is TRBV5-1; 8 bases fit TRBD1. This CDR3 spans 14 amino acids. Germline loops: CDR1 SGHRS, CDR2 YFSETQ.

Concerning this clonotype: Lacking the conserved final phenylalanine or tryptophan, this CDR3 likely reflects a read error. V gene TRBV10-3 combines with J gene TRBJ2-2; 13 nucleotides match TRBD2. This CDR3 is built from 16 residues. The germline V gene has CDR1 ENHRY and CDR2 SYGVKD. The CDR3 sequence: CAISQGLAGNTEELFL. For the CDR3, the DNA is TGTGCCATCAGTCAGGGACTAGCGGGAAACACCGAGGAGCTGTTTTTA.

About this clonotype: As the CDR3 is not closed by the conserved phenylalanine or tryptophan, this likely results from a read error. The chain employs TRBV4-1 and TRBJ1-2; no clear D gene. From germline, CDR1 is MGHRA and CDR2 YSYEKL. The CDR3 extends over 15 amino acids. This CDR3 reads CASSQSTGLNYSYTS. Written as DNA, the CDR3 is TGCGCCAGCAGCCAGTCCACTGGACTCAACTATAGCTACACCTCC.

As for this clonotype: No conserved phenylalanine or tryptophan ends this CDR3, so it is likely a read error. The chain employs TRBV10-2 and TRBJ2-7; D is ambiguous. V was cut by 2 bases and J by 3 bases, with 8 bases left in between. The germline V gene encodes CDR1 WSHSY and CDR2 SAAADI. The CDR3 loop spans 13 amino acids. As DNA, the CDR3 is TGCGCCAGCAGTGAGGCACTCTACTACGAGCAGTACTTA. Its translation: CASSEALYYEQYL.

Comment on this clonotype: A read error may account for a junction end that differs from germline. This chain uses TRBV10-3 with TRBJ2-3; possible D gene TRBD1, 5 bases. The germline CDR1 and CDR2 sequences are ENHRY and SYGVKD. This CDR3 region has 14 residues. The CDR3: CAISERGSTDTQYF. The CDR3 DNA sequence: TGTGCCATCAGTGAGAGGGGCAGCACAGATACTCAGTATTTT.

Comments on this clonotype: Since no conserved phenylalanine or tryptophan closes the CDR3, a read error is the likely cause. The limits of the CDR3 on the DNA are not certain, so only TCRdb's listed CDR3 is given. V is TRBV30 and J is TRBJ2-5; the table assigns TRBD2, which was not confirmed against the DNA. The germline V gene encodes CDR1 GTSNPN and CDR2 SVGIG (reference sequence). The CDR3 spans 15 residues, counting both ends. CDR3 sequence reads: CAWTRLAGTQETQSL.

As concerns this clonotype: A read error may account for a junction end that differs from germline. V and J are TRBV11-2 and TRBJ1-1; a possible D gene is TRBD1 (5 bases). The CDR3 covers 15 residues. The germline V gene has CDR1 SGHAT and CDR2 FQNNGV. CDR3 sequence: CTSSFRQTLDTEAFF. The CDR3 DNA sequence: TGTACCAGCAGCTTTAGACAGACATTAGACACTGAAGCTTTCTTT.

This clonotype was seen more than once but under ten times. Without the conserved terminal phenylalanine or tryptophan, this CDR3 likely stems from a read error. The chain combines TRBV4-1 with TRBJ2-2; D remains unclear. CDR3 length: 14 amino acids. CDR1 is MGHRA and CDR2 is YSYEKL in the germline V gene. The CDR3 protein is CASSQLTLSGELFL. The CDR3 DNA sequence: TGCGCTAGCAGCCAACTTACCCTTTCCGGGGAGCTGTTTCTT.

This clonotype was seen a few times. Being one base from a much bigger clone, this may be a read error. The chain joins TRBV28 to TRBJ2-5; unclear D gene. CDR1 and CDR2 from the germline V gene are MDHEN and SYDVKM. This CDR3 has 13 residues. Trimming removed 2 bases at V and 5 bases at J, with 9 bases between. CDR3 DNA sequence: TGTGCCAGCAGTTTAATGGTCCCGGAGACCCAGTACTTC. Translated: CASSLMVPETQYF.

Points on this clonotype: The junction departs from germline at one end; a sequencing error may be responsible. The rearrangement links TRBV6-5 to TRBJ2-7; TRBD2 matches 15 bases. The CDR3 length is 16 residues. Looked up from germline, CDR1 is MNHEY and CDR2 is SVGAGI. In DNA form, the CDR3 reads TGTGCTAGCAGTTACCTCGGGACTAGCGGGAGGATCGAGCAGTACTTC. It codes for CASSYLGTSGRIEQYF.

By sample fraction, this clonotype is medium-sized. The V gene is TRBV6-1, the J gene TRBJ2-5; perhaps D is TRBD1 or TRBD2 (5 bases each). CDR1 MNHNS and CDR2 SASEGT come from the germline V gene. V gave up 7 bases and J gave up 2 bases, with 17 bases separating them. This CDR3 region has 15 residues. The CDR3 sequence is CASTPSWGSQETQYF. The CDR3 nucleotides read TGTGCCAGCACCCCCTCTTGGGGGAGTCAAGAGACCCAGTACTTC.

The chain couples TRBV20-1 to TRBJ1-5; a possible D gene is TRBD1 (5 bases). The germline CDR1 and CDR2 sequences are DFQATT and SNEGSKA (reference sequence). This CDR3 contains 15 residues. V was pared by 1 base and J by 5 bases, with 15 bases between. CDR3 nucleotide sequence: TGCAGTGCTAGAGGAAAGAGGGGTATGCATCAGCCCCAGCATTTT. Protein product: CSARGKRGMHQPQHF.

The chain recombines TRBV12-3 or TRBV12-4 with TRBJ2-4; D is unresolved. V shed 7 bases and J shed 7 bases, with 17 bases lying between them. The CDR3 has 14 amino acids. In DNA, the CDR3 is TGTGCCAGCATTGAAGATTTAGCCATGAACATTCAGTACTTC. This encodes CASIEDLAMNIQYF.